The clone carrying this T cell receptor (beta chain) was counted between two and nine times. Its matching antigen is unknown. The germline V gene encodes CDR1 DFQATT and CDR2 SNEGSKA (reference sequence). J lost 1 base, V lost 5 bases, and 4 bases had no gene match. This CDR3 has 15 residues. The sample belongs to a study of response to subunit inactivated influenza vaccine. Overall study findings and caveats: It was suggested by the authors that few new T cells are recruited by each seasonal influenza vaccination.

MiXCR, run by TCRdb on the RT-PCR reads, gives a single entry per CDR3 protein. This sample has 400,000 to 550,000 distinct CDR3 sequences, with roughly 25% found just once. The receptor was derived from a man over 45 who received an inactivated influenza vaccine. The V gene is TRBV20-1, the J gene TRBJ2-7; 14 positions match TRBD2. The sample consisted of CD4+ T cells sorted from PBMCs, taken 4 to 6 days after vaccination. CDR3: CSASGTSGSSYEQYF. CDR3 in DNA: TGCAGTGCTTCAGGGACTAGCGGGAGTTCCTACGAGCAGTACTTC.